The 15 T cell receptor beta chains presented below share a single source sample, sequenced in a study of T cells in Graves' hyperthyroidism and ophthalmopathy. Amplified TCR beta CDR3 regions came from RNA transcripts. HTBI primers were employed in a first-round RT-PCR of the TCR CDR3. One entry per CDR3 protein, called by TCRdb with MiXCR from the multiplex PCR reads. This sample has about 720,000 distinct CDR3 sequences, with roughly a sixth found just once. Sequencing was performed on blood. All receptors derive from a woman between 50 and 59 years old with Graves' hyperthyroidism that later progressed to Graves' ophthalmopathy.

This chain joins TRBV6-1 and TRBJ2-5; 7 positions agree with TRBD1. Trimming cost V 5 bases and J 5 bases; bases outside gene matches: 8. Germline loops: CDR1 MNHNS, CDR2 SASEGT. This CDR3 has 14 amino acids. CDR3 amino acids: CASSPQGFGETQYF. CDR3 coding DNA: TGTGCCAGCAGTCCACAGGGGTTCGGGGAGACCCAGTACTTC.

This chain uses TRBV2 with TRBJ1-6; tentative D call: TRBD1 (5 bases). The CDR3 is 13 amino acids. Trimming left V 4 bases short and J 8 bases short, with 9 bases between. Germline assignment: CDR1 SNHLY and CDR2 FYNNEI. CDR3: CASSGDGHSPLHF. In nucleotides, the CDR3 is TGTGCCAGCAGTGGGGACGGTCATTCACCCCTCCACTTT.

The chain recombines TRBV3-1 with TRBJ2-7, with D possibly being TRBD1 (6 bases). V shed 1 base and J shed 0 bases, with 19 bases lying between them. The germline CDR1 and CDR2 sequences are LGHDT and YNNKEL (reference sequence). CDR3 length equals 18 residues. The CDR3 DNA reads as TGTGCCAGCAGCCAAGGCGTCCAGGGGCCTCATGTCTCCTACGAGCAGTACTTC. Translating gives CASSQGVQGPHVSYEQYF.

Concerning this clonotype: The final CDR3 position lacks the conserved phenylalanine or tryptophan, pointing to a likely read error. This chain uses TRBV5-6 with TRBJ1-1; a weak D match, TRBD1 (6 bases). The CDR3 is 14 amino acids. From germline, CDR1 is SGHDT and CDR2 YYEEEE. The V end was cut by 4 bases, the J end by 4 bases, with 14 bases between. CDR3 in amino acids: CASSDTGPFTEAFL. The DNA of the CDR3 is TGTGCCAGCAGCGATACAGGGCCGTTCACTGAAGCTTTCCTT.

This clonotype was seen only a few times. The J gene is TRBJ2-1, the V gene TRBV29-1, with D possibly TRBD1 on 7 matching bases. Trimming took off 6 bases at V and 10 bases at J, with 13 bases between the two ends. CDR3 length: 11 residues. Germline V gene sequence: CDR1 SQVTM, CDR2 ANQGSEA. The CDR3 reads CSVAGQTEQFF. The CDR3 nucleotides are TGCAGCGTCGCGGGACAGACCGAGCAGTTCTTC.

This clonotype was observed many times. The CDR3 protein is CASSSPHTASYGYTF. CDR3 DNA: TGTGCCAGCAGCTCACCTCACACAGCGAGCTATGGCTACACCTTC. This chain links TRBV11-2 with TRBJ1-2; D not certain. V shed 4 bases and J shed 4 bases, with 16 bases lying between them. CDR1 is SGHAT, CDR2 FQNNGV, per germline. This CDR3 has 15 residues.

A few counts support this clonotype. The chain is built from TRBV6-1 and TRBJ1-1, with D unresolved. CDR3 size: 13 residues. Between the trimmed V and J ends, which lost 8 bases and 6 bases, there was a span of 16 bases. Per germline, CDR1 MNHNS and CDR2 SASEGT. The DNA of the CDR3 is TGTGCCAGCCTGGACCGGGCTGGTTCTGAAGCTTTCTTT. The encoded protein is CASLDRAGSEAFF.

The V gene is TRBV19, the J gene TRBJ2-7; 7 nucleotides agree with TRBD1. In germline, CDR1 is LNHDA, CDR2 SQIVND (reference sequence). V dropped 4 bases and J dropped 6; count of bases not matched to a gene: 9. This CDR3 has 14 amino acids. CDR3 region: CASSNTDRAAEQYF. DNA for the CDR3: TGTGCCAGTAGTAACACCGACAGGGCGGCCGAGCAGTACTTC. The full variable domain, its missing parts supplied by reference TRBV19 and TRBJ2-7, is DGGITQSPKYLFRKEGQNVTLSCEQNLNHDAMYWYRQDPGQGLRLIYYSQIVNDFQKGDIAEGYSVSREKKESFPLTVTSAQKNPTAFYLCASSNTDRAAEQYFGPGTRLTVT.

V and J are TRBV29-1 and TRBJ2-5, with 12 nucleotides matching TRBD2. CDR3 length: 16 residues. With V trimmed by 6 bases and J by 4 bases, 12 bases remained unmatched. Germline V gene data show CDR1 as SQVTM and CDR2 as ANQGSEA. The CDR3 region is CSVGPGLAGSAETQYF. DNA of the CDR3: TGCAGCGTAGGCCCCGGACTAGCGGGGAGTGCAGAGACCCAGTACTTC. Based on the CDR3 plus reference TRBV29-1 and TRBJ2-5, the full variable domain is SAVISQKPSRDICQRGTSLTIQCQVDSQVTMMFWYRQQPGQSLTLIATANQGSEATYESGFVIDKFPISRPNLTFSTLTVSNMSPEDSSIYLCSVGPGLAGSAETQYFGPGTRLLVL.

This clonotype was counted a few times. This chain connects TRBV6-5 to TRBJ1-2; 9 bases are shared with TRBD1. Germline V gene lookup returns CDR1 MNHEY and CDR2 SVGAGI. CDR3 size: 16 residues. V was pared by 2 bases and J by 8 bases, with 12 bases of the junction left unmatched. In nucleotides, the CDR3 is TGTGCCAGCAGTTACGAAACAGGACAGGGGTTTCGGGGCTACACCTTC. The encoded protein is CASSYETGQGFRGYTF.

There are many counts of this clonotype. The rearrangement uses TRBV18 and TRBJ1-1; TRBD1 matches at 8 bases. Per germline, CDR1 KGHSH and CDR2 LQKENI. The CDR3 consists of 13 residues. V was clipped by 8 bases and J by 3 bases; unmatched bases: 5. This CDR3 is CASSPQGDTEAFF. The CDR3, as DNA: TGTGCCAGCAGCCCACAGGGGGACACTGAAGCTTTCTTT.

This clonotype was detected only a few times. CDR3 region: CASSARGWGQQETQYF. The CDR3 DNA reads TGTGCCAGCAGCGCCAGAGGATGGGGGCAGCAAGAGACCCAGTACTTC. This chain joins TRBV9 and TRBJ2-5; tentatively, D is TRBD1 (6 bases). Germline CDR1 reads SGDLS; CDR2 reads YYNGEE. V lost 3 bases to trimming and J lost 2 bases, with 17 bases between them. The CDR3 loop spans 16 amino acids.

This clonotype was observed a handful of times. V and J are TRBV19 and TRBJ2-3; unclear D gene. CDR1 is LNHDA, CDR2 SQIVND, per germline (reference sequence). V was pared by 3 bases and J by 2 bases, with 9 bases between. CDR3 length: 14 amino acids. CDR3 coding DNA: TGTGCCAGTAGTATGGCAGCCTTCACAGATACGCAGTATTTT. Amino acid sequence: CASSMAAFTDTQYF.

This clonotype was recorded at least ten times. The CDR3 nucleotides read TGTGCCAGCAGCTGGGGGACAAGCAATCAGCCCCAGCATTTT. This translates into CASSWGTSNQPQHF. The chain has TRBV11-2 and TRBJ1-5, with D possibly TRBD1 on 6 matching bases. The CDR3 length is 14 residues. Between the trimmed V and J ends, which lost 4 bases and 1 base, there was a span of 8 bases. The germline CDR1 and CDR2 sequences are SGHAT and FQNNGV.

Here the CDR3 reads CSARDQSGGAISNEQFF. The DNA for the CDR3 is TGCAGTGCTAGAGATCAAAGCGGGGGGGCCATCTCGAATGAGCAGTTCTTC. The chain combines TRBV20-1 with TRBJ2-1; TRBD2 matches at 10 bases. The V segment lost 0 bases and the J segment 7 bases; nucleotides outside the gene matches: 12. Looked up from germline, CDR1 is DFQATT and CDR2 is SNEGSKA (reference sequence). The CDR3 is 17 residues long.